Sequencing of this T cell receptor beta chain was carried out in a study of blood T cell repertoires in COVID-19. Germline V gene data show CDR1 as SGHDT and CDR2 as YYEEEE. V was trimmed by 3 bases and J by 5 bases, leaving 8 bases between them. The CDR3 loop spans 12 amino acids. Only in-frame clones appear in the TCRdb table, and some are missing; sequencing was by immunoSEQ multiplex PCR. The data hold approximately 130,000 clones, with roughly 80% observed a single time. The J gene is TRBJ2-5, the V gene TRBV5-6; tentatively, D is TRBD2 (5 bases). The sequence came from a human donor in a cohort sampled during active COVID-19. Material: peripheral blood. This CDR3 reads CASSWTGETQYF. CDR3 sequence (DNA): TGTGCCAGCAGCTGGACTGGGGAGACCCAGTACTTC.